What follows describes a single TCR beta chain. The target antigen is unknown. The data were taken from a study of T cell responses to AZD1222 COVID-19 vaccine. Sequencing was performed with immunoSEQ multiplex PCR; in TCRdb, only in-frame clones are kept and a portion is missing. The sample gives 85,000 to 95,000 clones, 89% of which show up once; 5% to 6.5% is in the top ten. Recipients boosted at about 4 weeks or about 12 weeks are pooled. The CDR3 has 11 amino acids. CDR1 and CDR2 (germline): LGHDT, YNNKEL (reference sequence). With V trimmed by 8 bases and J by 7 bases, 4 bases remained unmatched. General observations from the study: Among the donors, most were white British and more were female, and clonal diversity was possibly underestimated. Nearly half of spike-specific TCRs reportedly target variant regions that are unmutated in the B.1.351 and B.1.1.7 variants. Only 6 or 7 individuals given AZD1222 were seropositive at baseline.

This sequence originates from an adult who received the AZD1222 COVID-19 vaccine. Sequences were derived from peripheral blood, sampled 28 days after the second AZD1222 dose. This chain links TRBV3-1 (or the pseudogene TRBV3-2) with TRBJ1-1; 7 nucleotides align to TRBD1. CDR3 DNA: TGTGCCAGCCGGCGACAGGGTGAAGCTTTCTTT. Its protein is CASRRQGEAFF.